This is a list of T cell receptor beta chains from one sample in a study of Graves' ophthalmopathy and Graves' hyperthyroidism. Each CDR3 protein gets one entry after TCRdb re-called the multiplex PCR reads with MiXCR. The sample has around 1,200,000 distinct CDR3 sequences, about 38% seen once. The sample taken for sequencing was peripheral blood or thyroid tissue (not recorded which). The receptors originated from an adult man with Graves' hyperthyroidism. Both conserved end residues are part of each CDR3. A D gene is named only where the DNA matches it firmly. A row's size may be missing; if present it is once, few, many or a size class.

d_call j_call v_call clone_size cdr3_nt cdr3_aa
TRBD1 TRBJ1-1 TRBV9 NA TGTGCCAGCAGCGTAGCAGGGACAGGGAGTGCAGCTTTCTTT CASSVAGTGSAAFF
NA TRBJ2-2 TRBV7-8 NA TGTGCCAGCCAGTTGGGATGGGGGAACGGGGAGCTGTTTTTT CASQLGWGNGELFF
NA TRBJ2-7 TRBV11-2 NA TGTGCCAGCAGCTTAAGTCCGGACAGCTCCTACGAGCAGTACTTC CASSLSPDSSYEQYF
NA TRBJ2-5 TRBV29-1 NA TGCAGCGTTGGGCAGGGAAGGGAGACCCAGTACTTC CSVGQGRETQYF
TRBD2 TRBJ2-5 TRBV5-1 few TGCGCCAGCAGCTTGGCTAGCGGGATAGGAGAGACCCAGTACTTC CASSLASGIGETQYF
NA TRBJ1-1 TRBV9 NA TGTGCCAGCAGCGCCCAGGGAGGTGGCACTGAAGCTTTCTTT CASSAQGGGTEAFF
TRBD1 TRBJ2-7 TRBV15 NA TGTGCCACCAGCAGTCCGGGACAGGACTCCTACGAGCAGTACTTC CATSSPGQDSYEQYF
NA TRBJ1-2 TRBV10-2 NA TGCGCCAGCAGTGAACGGGGATACACCTTC CASSERGYTF
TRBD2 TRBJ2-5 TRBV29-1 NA TGCAGCACTGCGGGACTAGCTGAAGAGACCCAGTACTTC CSTAGLAEETQYF
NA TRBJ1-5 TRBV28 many TGTGCCAGCAGTTCTCATTCAGGACTTAGCAATCAGCCCCAGCATTTT CASSSHSGLSNQPQHF
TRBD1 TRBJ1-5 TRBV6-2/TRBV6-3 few TGTGCCAGCAGTGACCCGGACAGGGCAGGTCAGCCCCAGCATTTT CASSDPDRAGQPQHF
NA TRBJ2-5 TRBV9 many TGTGCCAGCAGCCCTTTCTCTACAGAAGAGACCCAGTACTTC CASSPFSTEETQYF
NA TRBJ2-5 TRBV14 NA TGTGCCAGCAGCCAAGTGGGGGTGGAGACCCAGTACTTC CASSQVGVETQYF
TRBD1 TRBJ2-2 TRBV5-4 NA TGTGCCAGCAGCTTTTCCAGGGGGATTGCCGGGGAGCTGTTTTTT CASSFSRGIAGELFF
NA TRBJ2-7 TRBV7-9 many TGTGCCAGCAGCCCCCGGGGACCCAACCCCCTCTACGAGCAGTACTTC CASSPRGPNPLYEQYF
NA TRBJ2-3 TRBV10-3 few TGTGCCATCAGTGATGAGCGGGGCACAGATACGCAGTATTTT CAISDERGTDTQYF
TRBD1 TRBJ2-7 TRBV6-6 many TGTGCCAGCAATGGAGGGACAGGCCTCGGCGAGCAGTACTTC CASNGGTGLGEQYF
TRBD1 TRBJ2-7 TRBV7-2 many TGTGCCAGCAGCCCTCCCTTGGGGACAGGGCGCGAGCAGTACTTC CASSPPLGTGREQYF
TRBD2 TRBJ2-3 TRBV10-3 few TGTGCCATCAAGGATAGCGGGAGGGCAGATACGCAGTATTTT CAIKDSGRADTQYF
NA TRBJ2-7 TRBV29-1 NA TGCAGTTTAGTTCGCAGGGGCGGCGAGCAGTACTTC CSLVRRGGEQYF
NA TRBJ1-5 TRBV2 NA TGTGCCAGCAGTGACCGGGGCGGGTCATCTGAAATTAGCAATCAGCCCCAGCATTTT CASSDRGGSSEISNQPQHF
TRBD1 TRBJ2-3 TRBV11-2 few TGTGCCAGCAGCACGCCGGGACAGGGCACAGATACGCAGTATTTT CASSTPGQGTDTQYF
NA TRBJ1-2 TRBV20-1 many TGCAGTGCTAGGTTACAAGCTTATGGCTACACCTTC CSARLQAYGYTF
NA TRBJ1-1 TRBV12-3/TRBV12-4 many TGTGCCAGCAGGGTATTGAACACTGAAGCTTTCTTT CASRVLNTEAFF
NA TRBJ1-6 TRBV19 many TGTGCCAGTCACCAGGGAAATTCACCCCTCCACTTT CASHQGNSPLHF
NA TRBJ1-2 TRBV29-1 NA TGCAGCGTCATCCCGCCAGCCGAATATGGCTACACCTTC CSVIPPAEYGYTF
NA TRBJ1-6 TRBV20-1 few TGCAGTGCTAATCCGGACTCCCCGATCTCCTATAATTCACCCCTCCACTTT CSANPDSPISYNSPLHF
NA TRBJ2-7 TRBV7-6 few TGTGCCAGCAGCTCAAGCCCAAGTGACATTATTGACGAGCAGTACTTC CASSSSPSDIIDEQYF
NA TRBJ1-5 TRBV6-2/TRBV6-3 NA TGTGCCAGCAGTTACTCGAGTATTGGTAGGGGACGGCAGCCCCAGCATTTT CASSYSSIGRGRQPQHF
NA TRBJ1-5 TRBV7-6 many TGTGCCAGCAGCTTAGTCTTAAATCAGCCCCAGCATTTT CASSLVLNQPQHF
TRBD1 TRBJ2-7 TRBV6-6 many TGTGCCAGCAGTCCTAGGACAGGGGATTACTACGAGCAGTACTTC CASSPRTGDYYEQYF
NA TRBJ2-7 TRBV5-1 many TGTGCCAGCAGCTTAGAGGGCGGCTACGAGCAGTACTTC CASSLEGGYEQYF
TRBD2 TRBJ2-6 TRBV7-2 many TGTGCCAGCAGCCCGGGGCTAGCGGGCACTGGGGCCAACGTCCTGACTTTC CASSPGLAGTGANVLTF
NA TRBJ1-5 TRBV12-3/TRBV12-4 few TGTGCCAGCAGTTTAATGGCTGCCGATCAGCCCCAGCATTTT CASSLMAADQPQHF
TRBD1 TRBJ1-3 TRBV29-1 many TGCAGCGTAGTACAGGGGAGCTCTGGAAACACCATATATTTT CSVVQGSSGNTIYF
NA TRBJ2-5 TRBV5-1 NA TGCGCCAGCAGCTTGGGAGAGAAAGGGACCCAGTACTTC CASSLGEKGTQYF
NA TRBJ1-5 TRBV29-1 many TGCAGCGTCGTTACAGGGCTCGGTACTCAGCCCCAGCATTTT CSVVTGLGTQPQHF
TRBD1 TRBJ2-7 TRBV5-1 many TGCGCCAGCAGATGGGACAGGGACCACGAGCAGTACTTC CASRWDRDHEQYF
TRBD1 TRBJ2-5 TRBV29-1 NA TGCAGCGTTGAAGGGGACAGGTTAGAGACCCAGTACTTC CSVEGDRLETQYF
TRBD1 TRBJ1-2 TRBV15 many TGTGCCACCAGCAGCGTGGGGACAGGTGGCTACACCTTC CATSSVGTGGYTF
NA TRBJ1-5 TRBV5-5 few TGTGCCAGCAGCTTTAGTGGGCACGGCAATCAGCCCCAGCATTTT CASSFSGHGNQPQHF
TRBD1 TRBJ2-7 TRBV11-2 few TGTGCCAGCAGCATTGGACAGGGGGCCTTTCGTTGGGAGCAGTACTTC CASSIGQGAFRWEQYF
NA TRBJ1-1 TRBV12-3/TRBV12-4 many TGTGCCAGCAGCCCTCCGGGTGGCGGGAACACTGAAGCTTTCTTT CASSPPGGGNTEAFF
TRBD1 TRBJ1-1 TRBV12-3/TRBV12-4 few TGTGCCAGCAGGCAGGGGGCCCCGAACACTGAAGCTTTCTTT CASRQGAPNTEAFF
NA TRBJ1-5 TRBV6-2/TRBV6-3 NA TGTGCCAGCAGTTACGGGAACATGCGTCAGCCCCAGCATTTT CASSYGNMRQPQHF
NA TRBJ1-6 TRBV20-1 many TGCAGTGCGGAGGTGCTGGAGACCAATTCACCCCTCCACTTT CSAEVLETNSPLHF
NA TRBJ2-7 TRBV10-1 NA TGCGCCAGCAGTGCGGGCGGGGCCTACGAGCAGTACTTC CASSAGGAYEQYF
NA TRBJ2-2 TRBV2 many TGTGCCACCAAAAGGGCCGCACAGGGCACCGGGGAGCTGTTTTTT CATKRAAQGTGELFF
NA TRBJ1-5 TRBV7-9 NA TGTGCCAGCAGCAATGAAGGCGGCAATCAGCCCCAGCATTTT CASSNEGGNQPQHF
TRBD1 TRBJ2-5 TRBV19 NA TGTGCCAGTAGTCCAACAGGGGGCGGAAGGAATCAGTACTTC CASSPTGGGRNQYF
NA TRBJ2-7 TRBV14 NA TGTGCCAGCAGCCCTACCAGCGGTTTAAACTACGAGCAGTACTTC CASSPTSGLNYEQYF
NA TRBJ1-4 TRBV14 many TGTGCCAGCAGCCTTCCCGCAACTAATGAAAAACTGTTTTTT CASSLPATNEKLFF